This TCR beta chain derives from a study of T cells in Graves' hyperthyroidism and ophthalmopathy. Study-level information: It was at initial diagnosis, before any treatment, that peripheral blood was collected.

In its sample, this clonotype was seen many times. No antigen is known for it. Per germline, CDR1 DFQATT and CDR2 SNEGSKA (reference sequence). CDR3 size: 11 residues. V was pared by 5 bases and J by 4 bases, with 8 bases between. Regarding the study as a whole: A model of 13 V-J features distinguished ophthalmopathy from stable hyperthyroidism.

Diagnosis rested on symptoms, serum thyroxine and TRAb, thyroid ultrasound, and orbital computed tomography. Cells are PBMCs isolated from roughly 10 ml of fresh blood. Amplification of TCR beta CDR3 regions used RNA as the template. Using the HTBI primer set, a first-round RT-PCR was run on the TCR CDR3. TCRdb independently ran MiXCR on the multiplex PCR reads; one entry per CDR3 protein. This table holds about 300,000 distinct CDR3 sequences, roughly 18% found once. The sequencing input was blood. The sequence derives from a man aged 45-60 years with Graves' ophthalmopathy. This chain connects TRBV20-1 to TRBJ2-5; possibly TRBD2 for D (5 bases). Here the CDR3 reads CSARSGETQYF. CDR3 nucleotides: TGCAGTGCTCGGAGCGGAGAGACCCAGTACTTC.